This T cell receptor (beta chain) was sequenced during a study of cytomegalovirus exposure and HLA in healthy donors. Researchers ran the PCR with 60 Vbeta and 13 Jbeta primers. Profiled with immunoSEQ multiplex PCR; TCRdb holds only in-frame clones, not every one. The repertoire holds 120,000 or so clones, over 70% seen once, with over 2.5% in the top ten. V shed 10 bases, J shed 5 bases, and the junction held 10 bases outside the gene matches. CDR3 length equals 17 residues. Per germline, CDR1 SGHVS and CDR2 FQNEAQ. The TCR comes from a woman between 50 and 59 years old in good health and CMV-seronegative. The chain carries TRBV7-8 and TRBJ2-2, with TRBD2 matching over 16 bases. Sequenced material: PBMCs. As DNA, the CDR3 is TGTGCCAACCCGGGACTAGCGGGAGGGCCGCGGACCGGGGAGCTGTTTTTT. It yields the protein CANPGLAGGPRTGELFF.